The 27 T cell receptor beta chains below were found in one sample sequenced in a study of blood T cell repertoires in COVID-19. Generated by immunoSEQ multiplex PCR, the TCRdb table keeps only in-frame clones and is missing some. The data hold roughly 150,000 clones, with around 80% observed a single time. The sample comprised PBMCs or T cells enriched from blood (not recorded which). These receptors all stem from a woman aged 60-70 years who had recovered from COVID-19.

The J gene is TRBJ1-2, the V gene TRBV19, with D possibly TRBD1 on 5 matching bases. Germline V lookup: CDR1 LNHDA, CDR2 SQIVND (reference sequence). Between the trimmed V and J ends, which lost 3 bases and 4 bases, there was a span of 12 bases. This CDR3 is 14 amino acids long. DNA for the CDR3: TGTGCCAGTAGTATTCCGGGGGTTACCTATGGCTACACCTTC. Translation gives CASSIPGVTYGYTF.

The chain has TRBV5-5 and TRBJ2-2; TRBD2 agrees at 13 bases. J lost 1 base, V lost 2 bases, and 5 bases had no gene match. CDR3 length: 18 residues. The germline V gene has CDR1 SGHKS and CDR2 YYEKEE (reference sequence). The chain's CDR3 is CASSFRLAGGRNTGELFF. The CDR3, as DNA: TGTGCCAGCAGCTTTAGACTAGCGGGGGGCAGGAACACCGGGGAGCTGTTTTTT.

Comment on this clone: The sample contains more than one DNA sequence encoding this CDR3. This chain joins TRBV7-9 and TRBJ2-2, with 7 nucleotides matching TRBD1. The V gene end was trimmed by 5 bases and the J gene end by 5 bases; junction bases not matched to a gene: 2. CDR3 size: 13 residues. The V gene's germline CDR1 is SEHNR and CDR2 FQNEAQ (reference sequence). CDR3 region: CASSPQGTGELFF. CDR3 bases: TGTGCCAGCAGCCCACAGGGGACCGGGGAGCTGTTTTTT.

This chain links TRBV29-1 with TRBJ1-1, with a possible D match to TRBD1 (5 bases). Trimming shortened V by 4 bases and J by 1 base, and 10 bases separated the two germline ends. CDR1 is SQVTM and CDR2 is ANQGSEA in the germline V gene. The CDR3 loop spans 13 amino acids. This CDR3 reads CSVAGLPNTEAFF. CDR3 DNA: TGCAGCGTTGCGGGACTCCCGAACACTGAAGCTTTCTTT.

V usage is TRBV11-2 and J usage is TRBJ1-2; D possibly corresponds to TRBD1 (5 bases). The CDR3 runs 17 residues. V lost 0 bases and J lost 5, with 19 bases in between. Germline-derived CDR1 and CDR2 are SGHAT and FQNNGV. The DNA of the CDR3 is TGTGCCAGCAGCTTAGATTTCGCGGCCCAGGGCCGGTATGGCTACACCTTC. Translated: CASSLDFAAQGRYGYTF. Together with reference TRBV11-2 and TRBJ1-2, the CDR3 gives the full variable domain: EAGVAQSPRYKIIEKRQSVAFWCNPISGHATLYWYQQILGQGPKLLIQFQNNGVVDDSQLPKDRFSAERLKGVDSTLKIQPAKLEDSAVYLCASSLDFAAQGRYGYTFGSGTRLTVV.

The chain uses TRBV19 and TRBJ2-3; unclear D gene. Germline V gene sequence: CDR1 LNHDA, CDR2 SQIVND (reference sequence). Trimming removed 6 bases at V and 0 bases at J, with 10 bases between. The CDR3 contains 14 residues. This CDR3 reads CASSPGFSTDTQYF. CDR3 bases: TGTGCCAGTAGCCCAGGTTTCAGCACAGATACGCAGTATTTT.

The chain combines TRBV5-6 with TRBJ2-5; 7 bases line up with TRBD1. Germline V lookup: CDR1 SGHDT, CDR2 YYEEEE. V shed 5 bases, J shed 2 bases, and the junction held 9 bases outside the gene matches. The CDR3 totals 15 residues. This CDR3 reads CASRGKGAGQETQYF. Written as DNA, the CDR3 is TGTGCCAGCAGGGGGAAGGGGGCAGGGCAAGAGACCCAGTACTTC.

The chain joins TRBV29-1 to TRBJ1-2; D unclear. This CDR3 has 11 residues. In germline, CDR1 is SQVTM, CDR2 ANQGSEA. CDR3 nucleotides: TGCAGTTCCCGGGAGGGCGATGGCTACACCTTC. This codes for CSSREGDGYTF.

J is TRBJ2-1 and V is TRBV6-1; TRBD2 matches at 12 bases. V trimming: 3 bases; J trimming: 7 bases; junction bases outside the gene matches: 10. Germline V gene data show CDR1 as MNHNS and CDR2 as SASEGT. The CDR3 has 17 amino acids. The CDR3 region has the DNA TGTGCCAGCAGTGACGAGCTAGCGGGGGGGCTGAGGAATGAGCAGTTCTTC. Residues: CASSDELAGGLRNEQFF.

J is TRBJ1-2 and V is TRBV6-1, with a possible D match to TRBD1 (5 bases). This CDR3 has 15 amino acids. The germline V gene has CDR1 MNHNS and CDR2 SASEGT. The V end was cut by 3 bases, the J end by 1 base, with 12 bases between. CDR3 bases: TGTGCCAGCAGTGATTCAGGGCTGCTTAACTATGGCTACACCTTC. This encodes CASSDSGLLNYGYTF.

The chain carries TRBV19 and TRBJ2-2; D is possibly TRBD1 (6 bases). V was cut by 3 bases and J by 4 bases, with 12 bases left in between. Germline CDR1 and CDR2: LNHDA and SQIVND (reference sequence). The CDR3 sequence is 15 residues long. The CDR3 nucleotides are TGTGCCAGTAGTATTGGGACAATACGCACCGGGGAGCTGTTTTTT. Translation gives CASSIGTIRTGELFF. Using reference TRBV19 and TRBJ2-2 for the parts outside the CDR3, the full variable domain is DGGITQSPKYLFRKEGQNVTLSCEQNLNHDAMYWYRQDPGQGLRLIYYSQIVNDFQKGDIAEGYSVSREKKESFPLTVTSAQKNPTAFYLCASSIGTIRTGELFFGEGSRLTVL.

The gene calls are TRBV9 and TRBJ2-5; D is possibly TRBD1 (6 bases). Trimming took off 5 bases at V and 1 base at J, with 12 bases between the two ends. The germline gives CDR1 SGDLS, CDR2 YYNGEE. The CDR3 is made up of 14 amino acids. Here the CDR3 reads CASRETGIQETQYF. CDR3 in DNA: TGTGCCAGCAGAGAAACAGGGATCCAAGAGACCCAGTACTTC.

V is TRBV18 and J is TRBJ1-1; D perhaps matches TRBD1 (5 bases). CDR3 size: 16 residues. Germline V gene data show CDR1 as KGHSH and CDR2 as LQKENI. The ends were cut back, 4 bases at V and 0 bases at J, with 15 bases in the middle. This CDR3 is CASSQEFGGVNTEAFF. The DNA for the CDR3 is TGTGCCAGCTCACAGGAGTTCGGGGGGGTGAACACTGAAGCTTTCTTT.

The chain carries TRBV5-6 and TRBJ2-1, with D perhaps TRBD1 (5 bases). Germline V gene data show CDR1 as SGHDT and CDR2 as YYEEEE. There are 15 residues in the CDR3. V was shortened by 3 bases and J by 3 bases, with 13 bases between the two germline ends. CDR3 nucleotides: TGTGCCAGCAGCTCCAGACAGAGCTTCTACAATGAGCAGTTCTTC. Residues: CASSSRQSFYNEQFF.

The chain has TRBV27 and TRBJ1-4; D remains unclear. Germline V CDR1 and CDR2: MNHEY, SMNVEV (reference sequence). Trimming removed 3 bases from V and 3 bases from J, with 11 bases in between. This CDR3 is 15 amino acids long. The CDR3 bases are TGTGCCAGCAGTTTGTTCAGGTCCTCTAATGAAAAACTGTTTTTT. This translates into CASSLFRSSNEKLFF.

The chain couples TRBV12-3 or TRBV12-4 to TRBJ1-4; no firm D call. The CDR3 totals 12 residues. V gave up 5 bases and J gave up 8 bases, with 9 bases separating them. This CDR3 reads CASSPYAEKLFF. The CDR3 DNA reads TGTGCCAGCAGTCCCTACGCGGAAAAACTGTTTTTT.

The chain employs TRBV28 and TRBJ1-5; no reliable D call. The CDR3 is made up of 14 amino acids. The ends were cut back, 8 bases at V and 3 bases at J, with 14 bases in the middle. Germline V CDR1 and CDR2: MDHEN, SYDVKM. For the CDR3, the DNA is TGTGCCAGCCAAAAGGGAGGGCTCAATCAGCCCCAGCATTTT. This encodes CASQKGGLNQPQHF.

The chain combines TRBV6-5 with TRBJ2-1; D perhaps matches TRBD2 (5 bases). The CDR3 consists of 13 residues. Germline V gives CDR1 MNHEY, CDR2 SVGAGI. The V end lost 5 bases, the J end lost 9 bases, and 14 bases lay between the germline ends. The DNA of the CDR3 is TGTGCCAGCAGTCTCGAGAAGAGGGTTGAGCAGTTCTTC. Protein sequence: CASSLEKRVEQFF.

The CDR3 region has the DNA TGTGCCAGCTCACCACCCACAGGGGGCTACGAGCAGTACTTC. Encoded protein: CASSPPTGGYEQYF. The chain has TRBV18 and TRBJ2-7; TRBD1 matches 8 bases. Germline V CDR1 and CDR2: KGHSH, LQKENI. CDR3 length: 14 residues. V lost 0 bases and J lost 3; bases outside the gene matches: 1.

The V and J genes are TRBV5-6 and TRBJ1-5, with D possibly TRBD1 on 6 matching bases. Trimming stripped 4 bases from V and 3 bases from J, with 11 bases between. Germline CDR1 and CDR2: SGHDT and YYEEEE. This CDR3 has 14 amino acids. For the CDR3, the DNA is TGTGCCAGCAGCACAGGACAGCTCAATCAGCCCCAGCATTTT. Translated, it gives CASSTGQLNQPQHF.

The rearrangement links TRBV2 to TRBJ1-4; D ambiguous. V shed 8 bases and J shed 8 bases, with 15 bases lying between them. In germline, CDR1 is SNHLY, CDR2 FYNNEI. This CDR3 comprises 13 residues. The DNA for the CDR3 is TGTGCCAGCGGCGTAGGGCGGGAGGAAAAACTGTTTTTT. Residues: CASGVGREEKLFF.

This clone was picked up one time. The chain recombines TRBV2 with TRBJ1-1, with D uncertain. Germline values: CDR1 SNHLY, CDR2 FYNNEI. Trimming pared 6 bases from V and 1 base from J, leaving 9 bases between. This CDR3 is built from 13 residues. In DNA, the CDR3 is TGTGCCAGCAGGAGGGAAGCGAACACTGAAGCTTTCTTT. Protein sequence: CASRREANTEAFF.

The CDR3 here is CAWKNRGPTHSGNTIYF. CDR3 sequence (DNA): TGTGCCTGGAAGAACAGGGGGCCTACCCACTCTGGAAACACCATATATTTT. This chain uses TRBV30 with TRBJ1-3, with 9 bases that match TRBD1. V lost 4 bases, J lost 0 bases, and 10 bases stayed unmatched. Germline CDR1 GTSNPN, CDR2 SVGIG (reference sequence). The CDR3 runs 17 residues.

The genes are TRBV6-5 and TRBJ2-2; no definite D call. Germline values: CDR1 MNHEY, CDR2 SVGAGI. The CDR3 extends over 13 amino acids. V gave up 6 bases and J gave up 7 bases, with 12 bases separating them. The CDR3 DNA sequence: TGTGCCAGCAGGATACAGCAACTCGGGGAGCTGTTTTTT. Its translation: CASRIQQLGELFF.

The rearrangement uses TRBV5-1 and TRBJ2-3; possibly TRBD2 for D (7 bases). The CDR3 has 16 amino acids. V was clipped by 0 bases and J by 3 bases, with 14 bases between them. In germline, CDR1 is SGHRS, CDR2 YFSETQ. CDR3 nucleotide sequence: TGCGCCAGCAGCTTGGCCGCGGGGGCAGGGACAGATACGCAGTATTTT. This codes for CASSLAAGAGTDTQYF.

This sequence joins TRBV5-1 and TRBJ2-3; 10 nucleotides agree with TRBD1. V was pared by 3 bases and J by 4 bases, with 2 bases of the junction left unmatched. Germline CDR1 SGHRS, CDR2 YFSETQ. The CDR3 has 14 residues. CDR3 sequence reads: CASSWDRGADTQYF. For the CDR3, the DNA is TGCGCCAGCAGCTGGGACAGGGGTGCAGATACGCAGTATTTT.

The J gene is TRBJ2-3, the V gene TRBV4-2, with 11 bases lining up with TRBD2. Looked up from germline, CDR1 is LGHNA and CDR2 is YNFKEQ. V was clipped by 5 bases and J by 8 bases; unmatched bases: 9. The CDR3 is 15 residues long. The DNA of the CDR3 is TGTGCCAGCAGCGCTAGCGGGGGGCCCGGAGGTACGCAGTATTTT. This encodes CASSASGGPGGTQYF.